This record covers a single T cell receptor beta chain. Germline values: CDR1 MNHNY, CDR2 SVGAGI (reference sequence). The V end was cut by 0 bases, the J end by 4 bases, with 15 bases between. The CDR3 is made up of 16 amino acids. The data stem from a study of cytomegalovirus exposure and HLA in healthy donors. Produced via immunoSEQ multiplex PCR; TCRdb's table is partial and in-frame only. The table lists some 240,000 clones, roughly 83% of them singletons, with 5.5% to 6.5% in the top ten. The receptor was derived from a woman in her late teens or twenties in good health and CMV-seronegative. The chain combines TRBV6-6 with TRBJ2-5; possibly TRBD1 or TRBD2 for D (5 bases each). Specimen: PBMCs. DNA of the CDR3: TGTGCCAGCAGTTACTCGAACGGGGCTGGGAGAGAGACCCAGTACTTC. It codes for CASSYSNGAGRETQYF.